This T cell receptor (beta chain) is from a study of cytomegalovirus exposure and HLA in healthy donors. In regard to this clone: As yet, its antigen is unknown.

PCR involved 60 Vbeta and 13 Jbeta primers. Original handling: Approximately 78 million unique TCR beta chains, roughly 11 million of them shared, were counted by a later analysis. TCRdb's copy holds only in-frame clones and misses some; the assay was immunoSEQ multiplex PCR. For V, J and clone size, that table is used; D and trimming come from the DNA. The data show under 300,000 clones, over 70% seen once. Germline V gene data show CDR1 as SGDLS and CDR2 as YYNGEE. Deletions cut 4 bases from V and 11 bases from J, with 18 bases between. The CDR3 covers 13 residues. Findings of the study overall: Both high specificity and high sensitivity reportedly marked the classifier's diagnosis of cytomegalovirus status. 87-base-pair reads could not separate some V segments, including TRBV6-2 and TRBV6-3. CMV serostatus alone was available as immune exposure information.

The receptor comes from a woman in her sixties in good health and CMV-seropositive. J is TRBJ1-2 and V is TRBV9; the D gene is possibly TRBD1 (6 bases). Input material: PBMCs. The CDR3 coding sequence is TGTGCCAGCAGCTCCCCGGGACAAGGCCTTTACACCTTC. This gives the protein CASSSPGQGLYTF.